The 11 T cell receptor beta chains given below trace back to one sample, sequenced in a study of T cell changes during pregnancy in multiple sclerosis. Assay: immunoSEQ multiplex PCR; the TCRdb copy retains only in-frame clones and omits some. Among 73,000 or so clones, under 95% were seen once, and the ten largest hold 0.86%. The input for sequencing was peripheral blood, taken in the second trimester of pregnancy. These receptors were taken from a female donor with multiple sclerosis, enrolled in a pregnancy study.

The chain employs TRBV5-6 and TRBJ2-7; 7 bases are a match to TRBD2. From germline, CDR1 is SGHDT and CDR2 YYEEEE. CDR3 length: 18 residues. V was clipped by 3 bases and J by 4 bases; unmatched bases: 19. The CDR3: CASSSPPPGQRGSYEQYF. The CDR3 region has the DNA TGTGCCAGCAGCTCCCCACCCCCGGGGCAGCGGGGTAGTTACGAGCAGTACTTC.

This chain connects TRBV2 to TRBJ2-2; TRBD1 might be the D (6 bases). CDR1 SNHLY and CDR2 FYNNEI come from the germline V gene. Trimming took off 4 bases at V and 1 base at J, with 10 bases between the two ends. This CDR3 is 15 amino acids long. The CDR3, as DNA: TGTGCCAGCAGTGGGGGACACCGGAACACCGGGGAGCTGTTTTTT. Translation: CASSGGHRNTGELFF. Using reference TRBV2 and TRBJ2-2 for the parts outside the CDR3, the full variable domain is EPEVTQTPSHQVTQMGQEVILRCVPISNHLYFYWYRQILGQKVEFLVSFYNNEISEKSEIFDDQFSVERPDGSNFTLKIRSTKLEDSAMYFCASSGGHRNTGELFFGEGSRLTVL.

V and J are TRBV2 and TRBJ2-6; D unclear. V dropped 11 bases and J dropped 4 bases, with 6 bases sitting between them. The CDR3 contains 11 residues. Germline V gene lookup returns CDR1 SNHLY and CDR2 FYNNEI. The CDR3 region has the DNA TGTGCCGGCACGGGGGCCAACGTCCTGACTTTC. This encodes CAGTGANVLTF. The full variable domain, completed using reference TRBV2 and TRBJ2-6, is EPEVTQTPSHQVTQMGQEVILRCVPISNHLYFYWYRQILGQKVEFLVSFYNNEISEKSEIFDDQFSVERPDGSNFTLKIRSTKLEDSAMYFCAGTGANVLTFGAGSRLTVL.

J is TRBJ1-2 and V is TRBV5-1; the match to TRBD1 covers 8 bases. V was clipped by 4 bases and J by 3 bases; unmatched bases: 5. The CDR3 runs to 14 residues. Germline CDR1 reads SGHRS; CDR2 reads YFSETQ. The CDR3 protein is CASSVLTGDYGYTF. The CDR3 bases are TGCGCCAGCAGCGTTTTGACAGGGGACTATGGCTACACCTTC.

The chain joins TRBV7-2 to TRBJ1-5; weak D call: TRBD1 (5 bases). Germline CDR1 reads SGHTA; CDR2 reads FQGNSA. The CDR3 length is 15 residues. V was cut by 7 bases and J by 4 bases, with 17 bases left in between. The CDR3 DNA follows: TGTGCCAGCACCCTATGGACACTTGCGAATCAGCCCCAGCATTTT. Its protein is CASTLWTLANQPQHF.

The chain uses TRBV6-1 and TRBJ1-2; possible D gene TRBD1, 6 bases. Trimming took 1 base from V and 8 from J, leaving 8 bases between them. In germline, CDR1 is MNHNS, CDR2 SASEGT. The CDR3 length is 12 residues. CDR3 nucleotides: TGTGCCAGCAGTGAAGAGGGGGAAGGCTACACCTTC. It encodes CASSEEGEGYTF.

This clone was picked up one time. The chain is built from TRBV27 and TRBJ2-3; D possibly corresponds to TRBD2 (5 bases). Germline V gives CDR1 MNHEY, CDR2 SMNVEV (reference sequence). The CDR3 contains 15 residues. Trimming removed 5 bases from V and 4 bases from J, with 16 bases in between. The CDR3 reads CASSDPWAGADTQYF. CDR3 nucleotide sequence: TGTGCCAGCAGTGACCCTTGGGCCGGGGCAGATACGCAGTATTTT.

The rearrangement uses TRBV7-9 and TRBJ2-7; 7 bases match TRBD1. V lost 1 base, J lost 2 bases, and 5 bases stayed unmatched. The CDR3 loop spans 15 amino acids. CDR1 and CDR2 from the germline V gene are SEHNR and FQNEAQ (reference sequence). The chain's CDR3 is CASSLGRTGPYEQYF. CDR3 nucleotide sequence: TGTGCCAGCAGCTTAGGCCGGACAGGCCCCTACGAGCAGTACTTC.

This chain links TRBV18 with TRBJ2-7, with D possibly matching TRBD1 (6 bases). The V and J ends lost 0 bases and 0 bases respectively, with 6 bases between them. Germline-derived CDR1 and CDR2 are KGHSH and LQKENI. CDR3 size: 14 residues. CDR3 loop: CASSPPGGSYEQYF. The CDR3 nucleotides read TGTGCCAGCTCACCACCAGGGGGCTCCTACGAGCAGTACTTC.

The chain links TRBV6-5 to TRBJ1-1; D not certain. The CDR3 loop spans 14 amino acids. V gave up 6 bases and J gave up 4 bases, with 15 bases separating them. Germline V gene data show CDR1 as MNHEY and CDR2 as SVGAGI. In DNA, the CDR3 is TGTGCCAGCAGCCTCATAGGAGGCGGCACTGAAGCTTTCTTT. It yields the protein CASSLIGGGTEAFF.

The gene calls are TRBV9 and TRBJ2-1; 8 nucleotides match TRBD1. The CDR3 spans 15 residues. Germline CDR1 reads SGDLS; CDR2 reads YYNGEE. Trimming took 1 base from V and 9 from J; bases not matched to a gene: 9. CDR3 residues: CASSVPGQGIGEQFF. In nucleotides, the CDR3 is TGTGCCAGCAGCGTACCCGGACAGGGTATAGGTGAGCAGTTCTTC.